This T cell receptor beta chain was sequenced in a study of blood T cells in healthy people across ages. Sample-barcoded 5' priming and a J-beta primer mix drove a second PCR of roughly 6 to 12 cycles. TCRdb ran MiXCR on the 5' RACE reads and lists one entry per CDR3 protein. The data hold about 640,000 distinct CDR3 sequences, with around 43% observed a single time. The study, taken as a whole, reports: Older age coincided with a roughly linear decline in TCR beta diversity per million T cells.

Deletions cut 3 bases from V and 11 bases from J, with 19 bases between. From germline, CDR1 is GTSNPN and CDR2 SVGIG (reference sequence). CDR3 length: 13 residues. Details on this clonotype: Its antigen is undetermined.

The chain links TRBV30 to TRBJ2-5; unclear D gene. The sequenced material came from blood. The source is a man older than 75 in good health. CDR3 sequence: CAWRKGSSYGQYF. CDR3 in DNA: TGTGCCTGGAGAAAGGGCTCCTCCTACGGGCAGTACTTC.